These T cell receptor beta chains were read from a single sample in a study of cytomegalovirus exposure and HLA in healthy donors. Repertoires were generated with immunoSEQ multiplex PCR, while TCRdb's copy carries only in-frame clones and drops some. The sample lists about 130,000 clones, about 66% seen once, with 1.5% to 2% in the top ten. Sequenced input: PBMCs. Receptor source: a man under 40 in good health and CMV-seropositive. The conserved cysteine and the conserved F or W are not part of the CDR3 here. Each record gives: CDR3 protein, V gene, J gene, CDR3 length, clone size. The size of a clone is reported for some rows only, either as once, few or many, or as a class for expanded clones.

cdr3_aa: ASTELGQTYEQY
v_call: TRBV28
j_call: TRBJ2-7
cdr3_length: 12
clone_size: NA

cdr3_aa: AWSYGTGWGEQY
v_call: TRBV30
j_call: TRBJ2-7
cdr3_length: 12
clone_size: NA

cdr3_aa: ASSVTHGIQADTQY
v_call: TRBV19
j_call: TRBJ2-3
cdr3_length: 14
clone_size: NA

cdr3_aa: ASSLYGNPYEQY
v_call: TRBV5-1
j_call: TRBJ2-7
cdr3_length: 12
clone_size: few

cdr3_aa: AWSVSGFEKLF
v_call: TRBV30
j_call: TRBJ1-4
cdr3_length: 11
clone_size: NA

cdr3_aa: ASSQGLSGAGGGYT
v_call: TRBV4-3
j_call: TRBJ1-2
cdr3_length: 14
clone_size: NA

cdr3_aa: ASTSIVRGRGEAF
v_call: TRBV19
j_call: TRBJ1-1
cdr3_length: 13
clone_size: once

cdr3_aa: ASSLDGGPWSYEQY
v_call: TRBV11-2
j_call: TRBJ2-7
cdr3_length: 14
clone_size: few

cdr3_aa: ASSIKRTNQPQH
v_call: TRBV19
j_call: TRBJ1-5
cdr3_length: 12
clone_size: few

cdr3_aa: ASSLRTGGGYT
v_call: TRBV27
j_call: TRBJ1-2
cdr3_length: 11
clone_size: NA

cdr3_aa: ASSYQADLRSPLH
v_call: TRBV6-5
j_call: TRBJ1-6
cdr3_length: 13
clone_size: NA

cdr3_aa: AWSVAGSEQY
v_call: TRBV30
j_call: TRBJ2-7
cdr3_length: 10
clone_size: few

cdr3_aa: ASSRRLAGFHEQF
v_call: TRBV7-7
j_call: TRBJ2-1
cdr3_length: 13
clone_size: NA

cdr3_aa: ASSLGILNTEAF
v_call: TRBV5-1
j_call: TRBJ1-1
cdr3_length: 12
clone_size: few

cdr3_aa: ASSPLRLAVFEETQY
v_call: TRBV7-8
j_call: TRBJ2-5
cdr3_length: 15
clone_size: NA

cdr3_aa: ASSKGGRGRREDHWSI
v_call: TRBV21-1
j_call: TRBJ2-1
cdr3_length: 16
clone_size: NA

cdr3_aa: ATSRDARAGQPLTKNIQY
v_call: TRBV15
j_call: TRBJ2-4
cdr3_length: 18
clone_size: NA

cdr3_aa: ASSRYGGGSGNTIY
v_call: TRBV4-3
j_call: TRBJ1-3
cdr3_length: 14
clone_size: NA

cdr3_aa: AWSRGIFSYEQY
v_call: TRBV30
j_call: TRBJ2-7
cdr3_length: 12
clone_size: NA

cdr3_aa: ASSLGLAGVYNEQF
v_call: TRBV5-1
j_call: TRBJ2-1
cdr3_length: 14
clone_size: NA

cdr3_aa: ASSPGSARAFYNEQF
v_call: TRBV25-1
j_call: TRBJ2-1
cdr3_length: 15
clone_size: NA

cdr3_aa: ASSQDVGGAYNEQF
v_call: TRBV4-1
j_call: TRBJ2-1
cdr3_length: 14
clone_size: NA

cdr3_aa: ASSNTYEQY
v_call: TRBV7-6
j_call: TRBJ2-7
cdr3_length: 9
clone_size: once

cdr3_aa: ASSFSGGSEEQY
v_call: TRBV28
j_call: TRBJ2-7
cdr3_length: 12
clone_size: NA

cdr3_aa: ASSQPSPSGFYNEQF
v_call: TRBV7-9
j_call: TRBJ2-1
cdr3_length: 15
clone_size: NA

cdr3_aa: ASSLSRQGAYEQY
v_call: TRBV27
j_call: TRBJ2-7
cdr3_length: 13
clone_size: NA

cdr3_aa: ASSFLTGGVYEQY
v_call: TRBV7-9
j_call: TRBJ2-7
cdr3_length: 13
clone_size: NA

cdr3_aa: ASSFAVLGAAYEQY
v_call: TRBV28
j_call: TRBJ2-7
cdr3_length: 14
clone_size: once

cdr3_aa: ASSLSGSEQY
v_call: TRBV7-3
j_call: TRBJ2-7
cdr3_length: 10
clone_size: NA

cdr3_aa: ASSQLGASEAF
v_call: TRBV4-3
j_call: TRBJ1-1
cdr3_length: 11
clone_size: NA

cdr3_aa: ASSLFDEQF
v_call: TRBV28
j_call: TRBJ2-1
cdr3_length: 9
clone_size: NA

cdr3_aa: ASSFALGGNEQF
v_call: TRBV19
j_call: TRBJ2-1
cdr3_length: 12
clone_size: NA

cdr3_aa: ASSYSLGSQNYGYT
v_call: TRBV6-5
j_call: TRBJ1-2
cdr3_length: 14
clone_size: few

cdr3_aa: ASSLSGSQETQY
v_call: TRBV6-5
j_call: TRBJ2-5
cdr3_length: 12
clone_size: NA

cdr3_aa: ASSPSGRSDNEQF
v_call: TRBV5-1
j_call: TRBJ2-1
cdr3_length: 13
clone_size: NA

cdr3_aa: ASSLNKPRAGGPNEQF
v_call: TRBV28
j_call: TRBJ2-1
cdr3_length: 16
clone_size: NA

cdr3_aa: AIRPGQVDGYT
v_call: TRBV10-3
j_call: TRBJ1-2
cdr3_length: 11
clone_size: NA

cdr3_aa: ASSQVASGSREQY
v_call: TRBV4-2
j_call: TRBJ2-7
cdr3_length: 13
clone_size: NA

cdr3_aa: ASSIDEGALGELF
v_call: TRBV19
j_call: TRBJ2-2
cdr3_length: 13
clone_size: NA

cdr3_aa: ASSLVTGGVTEAF
v_call: TRBV5-5
j_call: TRBJ1-1
cdr3_length: 13
clone_size: NA

cdr3_aa: ASSLATSASSYNEQF
v_call: TRBV5-1
j_call: TRBJ2-1
cdr3_length: 15
clone_size: NA

cdr3_aa: ASSAAGLERDTQY
v_call: TRBV28
j_call: TRBJ2-3
cdr3_length: 13
clone_size: few

cdr3_aa: ASSSLGSYNEQF
v_call: TRBV19
j_call: TRBJ2-1
cdr3_length: 12
clone_size: NA